Following are 24 T cell receptor beta chains from one sample sequenced in a study of T cells after yellow fever vaccination. MiXCR was run by TCRdb on the 5' RACE reads, yielding one entry per CDR3 protein. The profile covers a few hundred thousand distinct CDR3 sequences, with 5.2% appearing a single time and around 3.5% taken by the ten largest. The sequencing used CD4+ T cells sorted from PBMCs, collected on the day of the yellow fever booster vaccination. These TCRs come from a young man who received the YFV17D yellow fever vaccine.

The J gene is TRBJ1-1, the V gene TRBV18, with 10 bases aligning to TRBD1. The V segment lost 3 bases and the J segment 6 bases; nucleotides outside the gene matches: 7. Germline V gives CDR1 KGHSH, CDR2 LQKENI. CDR3 length: 15 amino acids. In DNA, the CDR3 is TGTGCCAGCTCACCTACTGACAGGGGGCAAGCTGAAGCTTTCTTT. It is translated as CASSPTDRGQAEAFF.

V is TRBV7-2 and J is TRBJ2-3, with 8 bases identical to TRBD2. The CDR3 length is 14 residues. V lost 2 bases to trimming and J lost 6 bases; unmatched junction nucleotides: 4. Looked up from germline, CDR1 is SGHTA and CDR2 is FQGNSA. In DNA form, the CDR3 reads TGTGCCAGCAGCTTAACGGGGGGGCCGGATACGCAGTATTTT. Protein: CASSLTGGPDTQYF.

This rearrangement joins TRBV25-1 to TRBJ2-7, with 7 bases fitting TRBD1. This CDR3 has 16 amino acids. CDR1 and CDR2 from the germline V gene are MGHDK and SYGVNS. V lost 1 base to trimming and J lost 2 bases; unmatched junction nucleotides: 8. This chain's CDR3 is CASSEFCPGTAYEQYV. The CDR3 DNA sequence: TGTGCCAGCAGTGAATTTTGTCCAGGGACAGCCTACGAGCAGTACGTC.

The chain has TRBV4-2 and TRBJ1-5; a possible D gene is TRBD1 (6 bases). V gave up 1 base and J gave up 2 bases, with 12 bases separating them. Germline-derived CDR1 and CDR2 are LGHNA and YNFKEQ. The CDR3 length is 16 residues. CDR3 sequence (DNA): TGTGCCAGCAGCCAAGGCGCGGGGGCGGGCAATCAGCCCCAGCATTTT. It specifies CASSQGAGAGNQPQHF.

This clonotype was recorded at least ten times. The chain employs TRBV10-2 and TRBJ2-1, with 8 positions matching TRBD2. The V gene's germline CDR1 is WSHSY and CDR2 SAAADI. V lost 8 bases and J lost 6; bases outside the gene matches: 6. The CDR3 is 13 amino acids. The CDR3 DNA reads as TGCGCCAGCCGGGGGCTAGCGGGCAATGAGCAGTTCTTC. As protein: CASRGLAGNEQFF.

This clonotype was observed many times. The V gene is TRBV4-2, the J gene TRBJ2-5; TRBD2 aligns across 8 bases. CDR1 and CDR2 (germline): LGHNA, YNFKEQ. The CDR3 has 17 amino acids. J lost 5 bases, V lost 6 bases, and 17 bases had no gene match. CDR3 nucleotide sequence: TGTGCCAGCAGGCCAAGGGGCGGGGGGCCTCCGGGCGAGACCCAGTACTTC. Protein sequence: CASRPRGGGPPGETQYF.

This chain connects TRBV7-2 to TRBJ1-6; TRBD1 might be the D (6 bases). The V end was cut by 1 base, the J end by 9 bases, with 16 bases between. The length of the CDR3 is 16 residues. Germline CDR1 reads SGHTA; CDR2 reads FQGNSA. CDR3 in DNA: TGTGCCAGCAGCTTAGGCTCTGGGGGGGCTAGTTCACCCCTCCACTTT. As protein: CASSLGSGGASSPLHF. The full variable domain, its missing parts supplied by reference TRBV7-2 and TRBJ1-6, is GAGVSQSPSNKVTEKGKDVELRCDPISGHTALYWYRQSLGQGLEFLIYFQGNSAPDKSGLPSDRFSAERTGGSVSTLTIQRTQQEDSAVYLCASSLGSGGASSPLHFGNGTRLTVT.

The sample holds many counts of this clonotype. This chain connects TRBV4-3 to TRBJ1-2, with a tentative D call TRBD1 (5 bases). CDR1 and CDR2 from the germline V gene are LGHNA and YSLEER. The CDR3 length is 12 residues. The V end was cut by 4 bases, the J end by 6 bases, with 9 bases between. CDR3 nucleotide sequence: TGCGCCAGCAGCCTTTCAGGGAATGGCTACACCTTC. The encoded protein is CASSLSGNGYTF.

This clonotype was seen at least ten times. The chain employs TRBV5-1 and TRBJ2-2, with D perhaps TRBD1 (5 bases). V lost 0 bases and J 2 bases, leaving 8 bases between the germline ends. Germline CDR1 is SGHRS and CDR2 is YFSETQ. The CDR3 totals 15 residues. The CDR3 here is CASSLVRANTGELFF. The DNA of the CDR3 is TGCGCCAGCAGCTTGGTCAGGGCTAACACCGGGGAGCTGTTTTTT.

This clonotype was seen at least ten times. This chain joins TRBV12-3 or TRBV12-4 and TRBJ2-5; D might be TRBD2 (6 bases). V was shortened by 5 bases and J by 4 bases, with 14 bases between the two germline ends. The CDR3 is made up of 14 amino acids. The CDR3 loop reads CASSLGTQTETQYF. The CDR3 DNA sequence: TGTGCCAGCAGTCTAGGGACTCAGACAGAGACCCAGTACTTC.

This clonotype turned up a few times. The chain couples TRBV12-3 or TRBV12-4 to TRBJ2-5; 11 bases align to TRBD2. Unmatched junction bases numbered 2, after V lost 4 bases and J lost 1 base. CDR3 length: 15 residues. The CDR3 sequence is CASSSTSGVQETQYF. The CDR3 region has the DNA TGTGCCAGCAGTTCGACTAGCGGGGTCCAAGAGACCCAGTACTTC.

This chain joins TRBV6-5 and TRBJ2-7; D gene ambiguous. The germline V gene has CDR1 MNHEY and CDR2 SVGAGI. The ends were cut back, 5 bases at V and 4 bases at J, with 21 bases in the middle. This CDR3 region has 16 residues. CDR3 in DNA: TGTGCCAGCAGTCCGCAAAAGGGCCTCCGTGGGTACGAGCAGTACGTC. Its translation is CASSPQKGLRGYEQYV.

This clonotype was detected many times. CDR3 protein: CASSFRTTNTGELFF. CDR3 DNA: TGTGCCAGCAGCTTCAGAACTACAAACACCGGGGAGCTGTTTTTT. This sequence joins TRBV11-2 and TRBJ2-2, with D uncertain. The CDR3 covers 15 residues. Per germline, CDR1 SGHAT and CDR2 FQNNGV. V lost 3 bases and J 2 bases, leaving 10 bases between the germline ends.

The rearrangement joins TRBV6-5 to TRBJ2-3; D is undetermined. V lost 2 bases and J lost 3, with 15 bases in between. Germline CDR1 MNHEY, CDR2 SVGAGI. This CDR3 region has 16 residues. Here the CDR3 reads CASSYESAMTTDTQYF. The CDR3 region has the DNA TGTGCCAGCAGTTACGAAAGCGCCATGACGACAGATACGCAGTATTTT.

This clonotype was counted between two and nine times. V usage is TRBV7-2 and J usage is TRBJ1-2, with 11 positions matching TRBD1. Germline lookup yields CDR1 SGHTA and CDR2 FQGNSA. Trimming at V came to 5 bases and at J to 8 bases, leaving 10 bases not matched to a gene. The CDR3 has 15 residues. Here the CDR3 reads CASSVGTGGIGGYTF. Here the CDR3 DNA reads TGTGCCAGCAGCGTAGGGACAGGGGGTATAGGCGGCTACACCTTC.

J is TRBJ1-1 and V is TRBV12-3 or TRBV12-4; perhaps TRBD1 as D (6 bases). CDR3 length: 11 amino acids. Trimming left V 6 bases short and J 7 bases short, with 9 bases between. The CDR3 DNA sequence: TGTGCCAGCAGAGGGGGAATTGAAGCTTTCTTT. Protein product: CASRGGIEAFF.

This clonotype was seen a few times. The junction and the germline gene differ at one end; a read error may be behind it. This chain links TRBV20-1 with TRBJ2-5; 13 bases align to TRBD2. The CDR3 consists of 13 residues. Germline V gives CDR1 DFQATT, CDR2 SNEGSKA (reference sequence). In nucleotides, the CDR3 is TGCAGTGCTAGGGGACTAGCGGGGAAGGTTGGGGACTTC. Its protein product is CSARGLAGKVGDF.

This clonotype showed up many times. The V gene is TRBV20-1, the J gene TRBJ1-1, with D unresolved. The V end was cut by 5 bases, the J end by 3 bases, with 7 bases between. The CDR3 consists of 11 residues. Germline V gene sequence: CDR1 DFQATT, CDR2 SNEGSKA (reference sequence). The CDR3 DNA sequence: TGCAGTGCTTCCAGATACACTGAAGCTTTCTTT. Its translation is CSASRYTEAFF.

This clonotype has a handful of counts. J is TRBJ1-1 and V is TRBV12-3 or TRBV12-4, with a possible D match to TRBD1 (5 bases). The CDR3 length is 15 residues. V lost 3 bases and J lost 6, with 17 bases in between. CDR3 in amino acids: CASSLFGTGMSEAFF. The CDR3 DNA reads as TGTGCCAGCAGTTTGTTTGGGACTGGAATGTCTGAAGCTTTCTTT.

This chain links TRBV6-2 or TRBV6-3 with TRBJ2-3; 10 nucleotides agree with TRBD1. Germline loops: CDR1 MNHEY, CDR2 SVGEGT. Trimming cost V 6 bases and J 5 bases; bases outside gene matches: 5. The CDR3 spans 14 residues. Here the CDR3 reads CASRRQGAVDTQYF. CDR3 DNA sequence: TGTGCCAGCAGGAGACAGGGGGCTGTAGATACGCAGTATTTT.

This clonotype was counted between two and nine times. V gene TRBV6-2 or TRBV6-3 combines with J gene TRBJ1-1; D gene unclear. Per the germline V gene, CDR1 is MNHEY and CDR2 is SVGEGT. The CDR3 runs 9 residues. Deletions cut 6 bases from V and 10 bases from J, with 6 bases between. For the CDR3, the DNA is TGTGCCAGCAGCTTCGGAGCTTTCTTT. As protein: CASSFGAFF.

This chain connects TRBV4-1 to TRBJ1-5; TRBD1 matches 7 bases. The V segment lost 4 bases and the J segment 4 bases; nucleotides outside the gene matches: 16. Germline loops: CDR1 MGHRA, CDR2 YSYEKL. The CDR3 is made up of 18 amino acids. CDR3 DNA: TGCGCCAGCAGCCGGGGGAAGGGGGCGGACCGGGGGAATCAGCCCCAGCATTTT. Protein product: CASSRGKGADRGNQPQHF.

In this sample, this clonotype turned up many times. The V and J genes are TRBV7-6 and TRBJ2-5, with a possible D match to TRBD1 (5 bases). V lost 5 bases and J lost 5, with 15 bases in between. The CDR3 is made up of 14 amino acids. Germline V gives CDR1 SGHVS, CDR2 FNYEAQ. This CDR3 reads CASSQPRGGETQYF. Written as DNA, the CDR3 is TGTGCCAGCAGCCAGCCTAGGGGCGGCGAGACCCAGTACTTC. Looking up the rest from reference TRBV7-6 and TRBJ2-5 gives the full variable domain: GAGVSQSPRYKVTKRGQDVALRCDPISGHVSLYWYRQALGQGPEFLTYFNYEAQQDKSGLPNDRFSAERPEGSISTLTIQRTEQRDSAMYRCASSQPRGGETQYFGPGTRLLVL.

CDR3 sequence (DNA): TGTGCCAGCAGCTCGGGTCGGGGGGGCTATGAGCAGTTCTTC. It encodes CASSSGRGGYEQFF. V and J are TRBV7-2 and TRBJ2-1, with 8 nucleotides matching TRBD2. V lost 4 bases and J lost 8; bases outside the gene matches: 7. The germline gives CDR1 SGHTA, CDR2 FQGNSA. The CDR3 totals 14 residues.